This section outlines one TCR beta chain sequence together with its context. It lacks a known antigen. Per-base quality was not reported, and no clone a single base away is much larger than it. The data were taken from a study of T cell responses to AZD1222 COVID-19 vaccine (dated by TCRdb to the early 2020s). Regarding the study in general: TCR sequencing covered fewer than 250 trial participants: around 210 given two doses of AZD1222 and 26 given two doses of MenACWY control vaccine. Trial participants were enrolled by age into 18-55, 56-69 and 70-plus year subgroups, with roughly 160, 29 and 62 TCR-sequenced participants respectively. What the work shows at the level of the full study, not this receptor alone: In the small 56-69-year group, the increase in depth fell short of significance, most likely because of low power. Most participants were white British and females outnumbered males, and the authors suggested that clonal diversity may have been underestimated. Reportedly, almost half of the unique spike-specific TCRs recognized epitopes lying outside the regions that are mutated in the B.1.351 and B.1.1.7 variants. Conclusions about previously exposed vaccinees are limited because only 6 or 7 AZD1222 recipients were SARS-CoV-2 seropositive at baseline. CD4 TCRs associated with the vaccine covered the entire spike protein, and the dominant responses were in regions 160-218 and 743-854. A significant rise in spike-specific TCR breadth and depth was observed after two AZD1222 doses relative to day 0 and relative to MenACWY recipients. Because no day 14 peak-response samples were available, the repertoires could be characterized only after the peak T cell response.

There are 16 amino acids in the CDR3, from cysteine to phenylalanine inclusive. The read is trimmed to its CDR3 DNA, 48 bases read in frame from base 1. CDR1 and CDR2 were assigned from the germline V gene as KGHSH and LQKENI. V and J lose 2 bases and 0 bases, and a span of 13 bases separates them. The CDR3 regions of human TCRbeta chains were subjected to immunosequencing. Per the original workflow: TCRs in the repertoires were compared against a reference library of SARS-CoV-2-specific TCRs that had been generated with the MIRA antigen-specificity platform. Breadth meant the fraction of unique TCRs that were SARS-CoV-2-associated, whereas depth meant the fraction of total T cells that were SARS-CoV-2-associated. Using the MIRA data, each spike-specific TCR was mapped to the spike region that the TCR reacts to and placed in a CD4 or CD8 class. Log10-transformed breadth and depth values were compared by one-way ANOVA with Sidak's multiple comparisons tests. TCRdb retrieved this table from immuneACCESS and kept in-frame rearrangements only. Not all clones are present; in checked studies, unresolved V genes account for under half, and no reason is known for the remainder. V and J calls plus clone size are reproduced from that table; the DNA served to infer D and trimming. The sample table shows about 120,000 clones, and roughly 90% are seen once. The top ten clonotypes cover approximately 2.6% of the sample.

This specimen's time point label, interpreted: about 28 days (+/-7) after the second vaccine dose. AZD1222 recipients with second doses at about 4 weeks or about 12 weeks were pooled, because spike-specific TCR depth and breadth did not differ between schedules. Samples from vaccinated people were obtained from the UK trials COV001 and COV002, which included a single-blind randomized controlled phase 2/3 trial of AZD1222 (ChAdOx1 nCoV-19) in healthy adults. Trial participant PBMC samples were collected at day 0 and day 28 after the second dose for TCRbeta chain sequencing. The receptor's source is an adult who received the AZD1222 COVID-19 vaccine. The receptor chain draws on TRBV18 and TRBJ1-2; matching of 5 bases hints at TRBD1 as the D gene. The sample was peripheral blood, taken 28 days after the second AZD1222 dose. The nucleotide sequence is given as TGTGCCAGCTCACCAAGAGGGACTAACTCTAACTATGGCTACACCTTC. Its protein reads: CASSPRGTNSNYGYTF.